This note documents a single TCR beta chain sequence. TCRdb reanalysed the 5' RACE reads using MiXCR and keeps one entry per CDR3 protein. The table includes approximately 620,000 distinct CDR3 sequences, 8.5% to 9% detected once. The CDR3 totals 14 residues. V gave up 6 bases and J gave up 2 bases; unmatched junction bases: 4. The germline V gene has CDR1 MDHEN and CDR2 SYDVKM. This record belongs to a study of identical twins. These data also formed part of another study, on yellow fever vaccine responses in identical twins.

The source material was PBMCs. The chain recombines TRBV28 with TRBJ2-7; 10 bases line up with TRBD2. This clonotype originated in a young woman in good health. The CDR3 DNA sequence: TGTGCCAGCAGGTCCGGGACTAGCGCCTACGAGCAGTACTTC. Protein product: CASRSGTSAYEQYF.